This section outlines one TCR beta chain sequence together with its context. Its antigen remains unidentified. This sample was taken from a study of cytomegalovirus exposure and HLA in healthy donors. Regarding the study as a whole: There were some public TCRs occurring in many donors, but most TCR sequences were rare. Most CMV-associated TCR beta chains appeared HLA-restricted in a later analysis.

The CDR3 length is 14 residues. Trimming at V came to 7 bases and at J to 6 bases, leaving 8 bases not matched to a gene. CDR1 and CDR2 from the germline V gene are MNHNS and SASEGT. The PCR had 60 Vbeta and 13 Jbeta primers. Method: immunoSEQ multiplex PCR; TCRdb's copy keeps in-frame clones and lacks some. The sample has 200,000 to 250,000 clones; more than 75% are singletons. The receptor was isolated from a girl aged 2-10 years in good health and CMV-seronegative. The J gene is TRBJ2-1, the V gene TRBV6-1, with 8 bases fitting TRBD1. The sequenced sample consisted of PBMCs. CDR3 DNA sequence: TGTGCCAGCATGGGCAGGGGGCCTTTCAATGAGCAGTTCTTC. Its protein product is CASMGRGPFNEQFF.